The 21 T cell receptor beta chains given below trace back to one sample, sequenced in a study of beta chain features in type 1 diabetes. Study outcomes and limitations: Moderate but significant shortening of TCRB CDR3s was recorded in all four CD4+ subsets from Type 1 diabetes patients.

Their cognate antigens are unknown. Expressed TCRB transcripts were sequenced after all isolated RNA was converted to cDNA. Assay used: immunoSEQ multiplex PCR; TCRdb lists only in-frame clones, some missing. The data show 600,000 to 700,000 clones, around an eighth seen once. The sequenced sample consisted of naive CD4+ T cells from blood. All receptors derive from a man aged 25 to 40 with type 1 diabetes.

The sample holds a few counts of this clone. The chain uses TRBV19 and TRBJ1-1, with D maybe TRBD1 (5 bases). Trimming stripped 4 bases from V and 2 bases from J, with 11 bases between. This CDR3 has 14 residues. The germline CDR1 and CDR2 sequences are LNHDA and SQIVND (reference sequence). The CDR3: CASSTSRDNTEAFF. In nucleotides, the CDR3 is TGTGCCAGTAGTACCTCGCGGGACAACACTGAAGCTTTCTTT.

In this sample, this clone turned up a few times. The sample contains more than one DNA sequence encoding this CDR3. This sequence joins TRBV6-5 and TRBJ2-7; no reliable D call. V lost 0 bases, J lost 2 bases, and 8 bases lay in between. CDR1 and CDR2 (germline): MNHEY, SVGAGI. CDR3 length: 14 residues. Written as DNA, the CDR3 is TGTGCCAGCAGTTACTCCGCAGGAGCCTACGAGCAGTACTTC. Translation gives CASSYSAGAYEQYF.

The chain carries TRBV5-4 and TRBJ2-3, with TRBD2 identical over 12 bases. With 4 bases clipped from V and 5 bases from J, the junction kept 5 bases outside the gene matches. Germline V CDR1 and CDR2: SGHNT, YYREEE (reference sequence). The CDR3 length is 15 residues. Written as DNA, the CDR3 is TGTGCCAGCAGCCCTAGCGGGGGGGCCGAAGATACGCAGTATTTT. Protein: CASSPSGGAEDTQYF. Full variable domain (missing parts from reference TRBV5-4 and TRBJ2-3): ETGVTQSPTHLIKTRGQQVTLRCSSQSGHNTVSWYQQALGQGPQFIFQYYREEENGRGNFPPRFSGLQFPNYSSELNVNALELDDSALYLCASSPSGGAEDTQYFGPGTRLTVL.

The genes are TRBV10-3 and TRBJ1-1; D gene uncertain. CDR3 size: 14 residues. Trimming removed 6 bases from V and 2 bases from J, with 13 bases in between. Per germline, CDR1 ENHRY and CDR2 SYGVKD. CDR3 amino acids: CAIRLGPTNTEAFF. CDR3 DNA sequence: TGTGCCATCAGGTTGGGCCCTACTAACACTGAAGCTTTCTTT.

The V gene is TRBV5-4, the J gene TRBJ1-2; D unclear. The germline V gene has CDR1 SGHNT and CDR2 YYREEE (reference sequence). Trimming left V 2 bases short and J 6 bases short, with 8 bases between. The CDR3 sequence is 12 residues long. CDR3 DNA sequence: TGTGCCAGCAGCTTTTTCACGGATGGCTACACCTTC. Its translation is CASSFFTDGYTF.

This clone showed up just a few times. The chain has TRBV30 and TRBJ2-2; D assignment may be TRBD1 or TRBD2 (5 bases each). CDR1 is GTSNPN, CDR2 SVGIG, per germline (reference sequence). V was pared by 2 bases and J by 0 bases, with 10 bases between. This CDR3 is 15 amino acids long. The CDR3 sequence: CAWSSGPANTGELFF. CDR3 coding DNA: TGTGCCTGGAGTTCGGGACCAGCGAACACCGGGGAGCTGTTTTTT.

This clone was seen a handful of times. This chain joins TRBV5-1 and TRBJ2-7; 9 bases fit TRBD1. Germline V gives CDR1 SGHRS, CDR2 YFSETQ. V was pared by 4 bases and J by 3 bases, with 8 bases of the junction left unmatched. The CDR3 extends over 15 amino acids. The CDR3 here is CASSLGGTGIYEQYF. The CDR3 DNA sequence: TGCGCCAGCAGCCTGGGCGGGACAGGGATCTACGAGCAGTACTTC.

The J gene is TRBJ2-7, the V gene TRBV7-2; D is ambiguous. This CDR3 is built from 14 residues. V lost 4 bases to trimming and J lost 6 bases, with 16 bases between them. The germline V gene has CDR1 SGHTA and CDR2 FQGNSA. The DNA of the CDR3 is TGTGCCAGCAGCTCCCGAGCCGGGTTCAGCGAGCAGTACTTC. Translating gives CASSSRAGFSEQYF.

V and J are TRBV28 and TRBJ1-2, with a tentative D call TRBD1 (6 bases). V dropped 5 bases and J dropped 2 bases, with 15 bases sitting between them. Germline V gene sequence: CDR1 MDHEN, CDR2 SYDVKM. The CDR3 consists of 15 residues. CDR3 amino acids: CASSPAPQGNYGYTF. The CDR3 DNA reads TGTGCCAGCAGTCCCGCACCTCAGGGGAACTATGGCTACACCTTC.

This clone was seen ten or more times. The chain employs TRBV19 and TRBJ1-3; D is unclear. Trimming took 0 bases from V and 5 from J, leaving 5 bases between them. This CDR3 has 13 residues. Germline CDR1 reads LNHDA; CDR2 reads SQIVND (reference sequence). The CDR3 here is CASSIDGRNTIYF. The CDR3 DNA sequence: TGTGCCAGTAGTATAGATGGAAGAAACACCATATATTTT.

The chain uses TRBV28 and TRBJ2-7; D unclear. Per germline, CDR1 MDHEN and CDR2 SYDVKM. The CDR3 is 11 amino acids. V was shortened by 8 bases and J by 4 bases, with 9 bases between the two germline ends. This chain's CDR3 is CASGPRYEQYF. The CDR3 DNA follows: TGTGCCAGCGGGCCTAGGTACGAGCAGTACTTC.

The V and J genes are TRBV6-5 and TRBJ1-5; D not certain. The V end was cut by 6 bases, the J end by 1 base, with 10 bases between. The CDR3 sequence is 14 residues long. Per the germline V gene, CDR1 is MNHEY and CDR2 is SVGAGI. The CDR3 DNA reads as TGTGCCAGCAGCCCGGTTGACAGCAATCAGCCCCAGCATTTT. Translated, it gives CASSPVDSNQPQHF.

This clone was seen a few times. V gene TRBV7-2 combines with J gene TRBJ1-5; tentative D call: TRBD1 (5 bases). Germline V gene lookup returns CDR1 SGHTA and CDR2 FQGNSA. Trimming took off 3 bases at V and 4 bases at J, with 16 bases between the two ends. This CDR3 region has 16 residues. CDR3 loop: CASSFTGTAANQPQHF. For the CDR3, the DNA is TGTGCCAGCAGCTTTACTGGGACCGCGGCGAATCAGCCCCAGCATTTT. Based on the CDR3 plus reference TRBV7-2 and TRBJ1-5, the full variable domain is GAGVSQSPSNKVTEKGKDVELRCDPISGHTALYWYRQSLGQGLEFLIYFQGNSAPDKSGLPSDRFSAERTGGSVSTLTIQRTQQEDSAVYLCASSFTGTAANQPQHFGDGTRLSIL.

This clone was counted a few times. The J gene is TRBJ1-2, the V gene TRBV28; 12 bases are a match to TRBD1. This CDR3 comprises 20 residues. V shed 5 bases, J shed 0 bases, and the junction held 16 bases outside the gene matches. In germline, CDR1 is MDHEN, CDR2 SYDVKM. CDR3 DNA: TGTGCCAGCAGTGCCTCGACGGGGGACAGGGGGCATCAAGCTAACTATGGCTACACCTTC. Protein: CASSASTGDRGHQANYGYTF.

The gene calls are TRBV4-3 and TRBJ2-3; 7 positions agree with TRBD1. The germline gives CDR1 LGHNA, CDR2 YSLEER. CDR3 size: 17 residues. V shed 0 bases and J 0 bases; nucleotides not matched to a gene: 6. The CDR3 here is CASSQERGGSSTDTQYF. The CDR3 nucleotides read TGCGCCAGCAGCCAAGAGAGAGGGGGCTCGAGCACAGATACGCAGTATTTT.

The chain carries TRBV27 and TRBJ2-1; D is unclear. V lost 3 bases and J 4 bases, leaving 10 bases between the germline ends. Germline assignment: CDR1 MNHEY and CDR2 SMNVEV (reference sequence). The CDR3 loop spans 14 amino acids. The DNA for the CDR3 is TGTGCCAGCAGTTTGGGCAGAAGGTACAATGAGCAGTTCTTC. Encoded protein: CASSLGRRYNEQFF.

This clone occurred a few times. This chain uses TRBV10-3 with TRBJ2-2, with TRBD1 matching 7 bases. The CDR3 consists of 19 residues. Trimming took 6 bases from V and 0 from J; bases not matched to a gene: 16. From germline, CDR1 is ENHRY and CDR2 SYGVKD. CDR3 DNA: TGTGCCATCAGATCTACGGAATCCGGGACAGCCCCGAACACCGGGGAGCTGTTTTTT. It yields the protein CAIRSTESGTAPNTGELFF.

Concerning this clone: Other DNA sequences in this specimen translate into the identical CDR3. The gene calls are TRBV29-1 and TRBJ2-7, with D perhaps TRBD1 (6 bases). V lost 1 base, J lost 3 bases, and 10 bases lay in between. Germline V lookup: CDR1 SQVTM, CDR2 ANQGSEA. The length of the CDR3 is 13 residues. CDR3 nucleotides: TGCAGCGTTGAAGTCGGCAGGGGCTACGAGCAGTACTTC. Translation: CSVEVGRGYEQYF.

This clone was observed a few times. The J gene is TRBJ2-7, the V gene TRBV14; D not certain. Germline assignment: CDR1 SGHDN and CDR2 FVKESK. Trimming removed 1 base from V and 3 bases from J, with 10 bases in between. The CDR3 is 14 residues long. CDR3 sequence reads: CASSQVGRIYEQYF. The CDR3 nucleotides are TGTGCCAGCAGCCAAGTCGGAAGGATCTACGAGCAGTACTTC.

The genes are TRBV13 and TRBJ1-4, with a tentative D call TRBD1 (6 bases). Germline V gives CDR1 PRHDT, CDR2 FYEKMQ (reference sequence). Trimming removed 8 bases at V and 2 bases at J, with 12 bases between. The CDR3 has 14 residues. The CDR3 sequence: CASAQGLTNEKLFF. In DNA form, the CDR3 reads TGTGCCAGCGCCCAGGGGCTGACTAATGAAAAACTGTTTTTT.

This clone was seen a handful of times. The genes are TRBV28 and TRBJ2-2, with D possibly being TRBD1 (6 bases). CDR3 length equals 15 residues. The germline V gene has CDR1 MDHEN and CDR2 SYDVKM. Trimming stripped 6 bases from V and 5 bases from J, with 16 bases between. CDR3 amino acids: CASSRFRQATGELFF. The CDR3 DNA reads TGTGCCAGCAGCCGATTCCGACAGGCTACCGGGGAGCTGTTTTTT.